This TCR beta chain is drawn from a study of cytomegalovirus exposure and HLA in healthy donors. The overall study: Inside one of the first data releases sat about 85 million unique TCRs taken from HLA-typed donors.

As for this clone: Its antigen is undetermined.

PCR amplification relied on 60 Vbeta primers (plus 13 Jbeta primers). Profiled with immunoSEQ multiplex PCR; TCRdb holds only in-frame clones, not every one. The specimen's table records tens of thousands of clones. V lost 5 bases, J lost 1 base, and 8 bases lay in between. CDR3 size: 13 residues. Per the germline V gene, CDR1 is SGHVS and CDR2 is FNYEAQ. Whole-study findings and limits: Sequencing probably produced one cluster of sequence variants that were highly shared. In a later analysis, TCR beta V- and J-gene trimming showed a link to a missense DCLRE1C variant.

V and J are TRBV7-6 and TRBJ1-1, with D maybe TRBD1 (5 bases). Sequenced: PBMCs. The clonotype comes from a man aged 50-59 years in good health and CMV-seropositive. As DNA, the CDR3 is TGTGCCAGCAGCCAGGACACGAACACTGAAGCTTTCTTT. Translating gives CASSQDTNTEAFF.